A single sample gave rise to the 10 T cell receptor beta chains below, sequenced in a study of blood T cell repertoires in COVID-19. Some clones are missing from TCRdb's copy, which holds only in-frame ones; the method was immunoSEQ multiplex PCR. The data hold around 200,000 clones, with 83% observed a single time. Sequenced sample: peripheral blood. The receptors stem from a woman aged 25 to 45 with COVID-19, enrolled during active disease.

CDR3 sequence reads: CASSHGTDSYNEQFF. The DNA of the CDR3 is TGTGCCAGCAGCCATGGGACAGACTCCTACAATGAGCAGTTCTTC. The chain carries TRBV5-4 and TRBJ2-1; the match to TRBD1 covers 7 bases. This CDR3 is 15 amino acids long. V lost 4 bases and J lost 0; bases outside the gene matches: 4. Looked up from germline, CDR1 is SGHNT and CDR2 is YYREEE (reference sequence). The variable domain in full, completed from reference TRBV5-4 and TRBJ2-1, reads ETGVTQSPTHLIKTRGQQVTLRCSSQSGHNTVSWYQQALGQGPQFIFQYYREEENGRGNFPPRFSGLQFPNYSSELNVNALELDDSALYLCASSHGTDSYNEQFFGPGTRLTVL.

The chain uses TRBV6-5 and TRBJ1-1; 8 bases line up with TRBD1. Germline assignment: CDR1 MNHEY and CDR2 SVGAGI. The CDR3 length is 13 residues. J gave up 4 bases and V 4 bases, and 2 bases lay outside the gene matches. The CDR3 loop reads CASSFDRGTEAFF. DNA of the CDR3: TGTGCCAGCAGTTTCGACAGGGGCACTGAAGCTTTCTTT.

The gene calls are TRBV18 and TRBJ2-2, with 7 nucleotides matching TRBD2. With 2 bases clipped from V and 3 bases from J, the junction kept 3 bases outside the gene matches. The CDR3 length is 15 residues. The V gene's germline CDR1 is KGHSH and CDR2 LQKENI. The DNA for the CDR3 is TGTGCCAGCTCACCAAGACTAGCCGACACCGGGGAGCTGTTTTTT. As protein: CASSPRLADTGELFF.

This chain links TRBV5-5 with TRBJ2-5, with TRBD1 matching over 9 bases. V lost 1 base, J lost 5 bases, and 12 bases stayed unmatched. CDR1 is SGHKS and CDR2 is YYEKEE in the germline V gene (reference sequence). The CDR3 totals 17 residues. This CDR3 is CASSLTGGGLRAETQYF. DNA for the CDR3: TGTGCCAGCAGCTTGACAGGGGGCGGCCTCCGGGCCGAGACCCAGTACTTC.

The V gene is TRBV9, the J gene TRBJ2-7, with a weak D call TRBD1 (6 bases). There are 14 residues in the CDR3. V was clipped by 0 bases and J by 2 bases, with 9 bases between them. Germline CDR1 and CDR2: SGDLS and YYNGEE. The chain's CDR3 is CASSVGGDTYEQYF. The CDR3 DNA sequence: TGTGCCAGCAGCGTAGGAGGGGACACCTACGAGCAGTACTTC.

CDR3 protein: CASSQDRDRGYSSGNTIYF. The CDR3 bases are TGCGCCAGCAGCCAAGATCGGGACAGGGGGTATTCCTCTGGAAACACCATATATTTT. The chain has TRBV4-3 and TRBJ1-3; 11 nucleotides agree with TRBD1. The CDR3 runs 19 residues. The trim removed 0 bases at V and 0 bases at J, leaving 7 bases unmatched. CDR1 is LGHNA and CDR2 is YSLEER in the germline V gene.

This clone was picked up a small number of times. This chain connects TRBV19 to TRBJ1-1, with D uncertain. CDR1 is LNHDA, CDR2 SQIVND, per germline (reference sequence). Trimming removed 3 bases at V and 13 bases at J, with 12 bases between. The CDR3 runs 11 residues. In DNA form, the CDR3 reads TGTGCCAGTAGTATCGAGCTTAGGAGTTTCTTT. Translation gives CASSIELRSFF.

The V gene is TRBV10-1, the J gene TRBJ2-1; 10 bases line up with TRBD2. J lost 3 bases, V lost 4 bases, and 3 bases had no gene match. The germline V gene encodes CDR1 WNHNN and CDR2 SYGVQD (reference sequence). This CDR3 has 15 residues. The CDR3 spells CASSATSGVYNEQFF. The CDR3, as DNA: TGCGCCAGCAGTGCCACTAGCGGGGTCTACAATGAGCAGTTCTTC.

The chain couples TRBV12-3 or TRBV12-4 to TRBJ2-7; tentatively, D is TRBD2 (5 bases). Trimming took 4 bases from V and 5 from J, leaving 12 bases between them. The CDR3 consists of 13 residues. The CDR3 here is CASSWGVGDEQYF. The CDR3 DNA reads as TGTGCCAGCAGTTGGGGAGTTGGGGACGAGCAGTACTTC.

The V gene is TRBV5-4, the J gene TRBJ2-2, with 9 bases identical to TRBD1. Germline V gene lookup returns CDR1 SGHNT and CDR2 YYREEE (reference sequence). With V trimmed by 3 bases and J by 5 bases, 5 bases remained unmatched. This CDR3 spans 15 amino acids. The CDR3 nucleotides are TGTGCCAGCAGCTGGGGGACAGGGACGACCGGGGAGCTGTTTTTT. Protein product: CASSWGTGTTGELFF.